A single sample is the source of the 2 T cell receptor beta chains below, sequenced in a study of cytomegalovirus exposure and HLA in healthy donors. It was with 60 Vbeta and 13 Jbeta primers that the PCR ran. Profiled with immunoSEQ multiplex PCR; TCRdb holds only in-frame clones, not every one. The data contain around 140,000 clones, roughly 80% of them singletons. Specimen: PBMCs. Receptor source: a man aged 35-49 years in good health and CMV-seronegative.

The rearrangement uses TRBV6-5 and TRBJ1-2, with D possibly TRBD1 on 5 matching bases. Trimming took off 7 bases at V and 0 bases at J, with 9 bases between the two ends. CDR3 length: 13 amino acids. Germline assignment: CDR1 MNHEY and CDR2 SVGAGI. CDR3 sequence: CASTQGPNYGYTF. The CDR3 region has the DNA TGTGCCAGCACCCAGGGCCCTAACTATGGCTACACCTTC.

This sequence joins TRBV5-8 and TRBJ2-5; 12 bases line up with TRBD2. The ends lost 0 bases at V and 1 base at J; junction bases unmatched: 1. CDR3 length: 16 residues. CDR1 and CDR2 from the germline V gene are SGHTS and YDEGEE. CDR3 nucleotide sequence: TGTGCCAGCAGCTTGGGACTAGCGGGGGTCCAAGAGACCCAGTACTTC. Protein product: CASSLGLAGVQETQYF.